These T cell receptor beta chains were read from a single sample in a study of technical replicates of blood from several donors. Method: immunoSEQ multiplex PCR; TCRdb's copy keeps in-frame clones and lacks some. The table lists around 81,000 clones, approximately 95% of them singletons. The specimen was T cells isolated from PBMCs. The source of these receptors is a human donor in good health. Both conserved end residues are part of each CDR3.

CDR3aa: CASAQSGRGGTDTQYF; v_gene: TRBV19
CDR3aa: CASSLGATSGRANEQFF; v_gene: TRBV7-3
CDR3aa: CASREDTGELFF; v_gene: TRBV6-6
CDR3aa: CASSESGGPGELFF; v_gene: TRBV6-1
CDR3aa: CASSPSLRDTEAFF; v_gene: TRBV9
CDR3aa: CASSFEGKRADTQYF; v_gene: TRBV5-1
CDR3aa: CASSLRQGNTGELFF; v_gene: TRBV5-1
CDR3aa: CASSAFSATLRDEQYF; v_gene: TRBV25-1
CDR3aa: CASSPGGLYEQYF; v_gene: TRBV19
CDR3aa: CAWTRGHSGNTIYF; v_gene: TRBV30
CDR3aa: CASSLWGDSLYEQYF; v_gene: TRBV28
CDR3aa: CATSRGGIAGGETQYF; v_gene: TRBV15
CDR3aa: CSGLTSGTYEQYF; v_gene: TRBV29-1
CDR3aa: CASSGPSSGRADTQYF; v_gene: TRBV10-1
CDR3aa: CAVRTEGGTYNEKLFF; v_gene: TRBV7-9
CDR3aa: CASSFWDTTDTQYF; v_gene: TRBV7-9
CDR3aa: CASSGLQGGSEQYF; v_gene: TRBV9
CDR3aa: CASSQPGHPQETQYF; v_gene: TRBV14
CDR3aa: CASSVPGQGRGEQYF; v_gene: TRBV7-2
CDR3aa: CASSRVLQTSGDTDTQYF; v_gene: TRBV4-3
CDR3aa: CASSIAGESSYNEQFF; v_gene: TRBV27
CDR3aa: CASSLGHNEKLFF; v_gene: TRBV5-1
CDR3aa: CASSSDRAEQYF; v_gene: TRBV11-2
CDR3aa: CASSHPSGGQGIYGYTF; v_gene: TRBV4-1
CDR3aa: CASSEEDSSYNEQFF; v_gene: TRBV6-4
CDR3aa: CASSLGRAYEQYF; v_gene: TRBV13
CDR3aa: CASSALNTEAFF; v_gene: TRBV5-1
CDR3aa: CASSQDPRDRGISTGELFF; v_gene: TRBV4-1
CDR3aa: CASLRAAESGSTEAFF; v_gene: TRBV23-1
CDR3aa: CASSWTGRETQYF; v_gene: TRBV5-6
CDR3aa: CASSHQGEQFF; v_gene: TRBV11-3
CDR3aa: CATSPDRRDTDTQYF; v_gene: TRBV15
CDR3aa: CASRTGNTEAFF; v_gene: TRBV27
CDR3aa: CASSVSDRGLGGGELFF; v_gene: TRBV9
CDR3aa: CASSSLSGAFTGGQFF; v_gene: TRBV9
CDR3aa: CASSLRQGNQETQYF; v_gene: TRBV11-3
CDR3aa: CASSEASGRPDEQFF; v_gene: TRBV6-6
CDR3aa: CASSLTLAGNNEQFF; v_gene: TRBV5-1
CDR3aa: CASSPNRGRETQYF; v_gene: TRBV11-2
CDR3aa: CSVGQGQLTEAFF; v_gene: TRBV29-1
CDR3aa: CASSLQEREGNEQFF; v_gene: TRBV6-5
CDR3aa: CASSFRGWGETQYF; v_gene: TRBV13
CDR3aa: CAWSDRTSGSTDTQYF; v_gene: TRBV30
CDR3aa: CASSLATVFSTDTQYF; v_gene: TRBV5-1
CDR3aa: CASSLEGLAGGYNEQFF; v_gene: TRBV5-1
CDR3aa: CASSLLTYEQYF; v_gene: TRBV11-3
CDR3aa: CASRTAQLAMNTEAFF; v_gene: TRBV19
CDR3aa: CATSGRLAGGVQYF; v_gene: TRBV15
CDR3aa: CASIGGGGTQHF; v_gene: TRBV6-5
CDR3aa: CASGGGYAGNTIYF; v_gene: TRBV7-6
CDR3aa: CSVLPFQGGKGDGYTF; v_gene: TRBV29-1
CDR3aa: CASSPVVREVADTQYF; v_gene: TRBV7-2
CDR3aa: CSVEGAGAGYQETQYF; v_gene: TRBV29-1
CDR3aa: CASSLQGGGELFF; v_gene: TRBV7-2
CDR3aa: CASSLSQGSDEQYF; v_gene: TRBV27